The 16 T cell receptor beta chains below all came from one sample that was sequenced in a study of T cells in women clearing cervical HPV infection. Data came from immunoSEQ multiplex PCR; TCRdb stores just in-frame clones and leaves some out. Its clone listing holds 39,000 or so clones. The sequenced sample consisted of blood buffy coat. These receptors all stem from a woman between 18 and 75 years old with a cervical HPV16 infection that either progressed to CIN3+ or cleared (not recorded which).

With respect to this clone: The CDR3 end lies 3 residues beyond the end of the read and is filled in from the germline J gene. The J gene is TRBJ2-5, the V gene TRBV7-2, with D unclear. The length of the CDR3 is 14 residues. Germline lookup yields CDR1 SGHTA and CDR2 FQGNSA. Trimming took 5 bases from V and 5 from J, leaving 15 bases between them. The chain's CDR3 is CASSRTEGSETQYF. The sequenced CDR3 bases are TGTGCCAGCAGCCGAACCGAAGGGTCGGAGACC.

CDR3 region: CASSLVSTDTQYF. Incomplete CDR3 DNA: TGCGCCAGCAGCTTGGTAAGCACAGATACG. The rearrangement uses TRBV5-1 and TRBJ2-3, with D uncertain. The missing CDR3 end, 3 residues past where the read stops, is filled in from the germline J gene. Trimming cost V 0 bases and J 0 bases, with 2 bases left between them. Germline CDR1 is SGHRS and CDR2 is YFSETQ. This CDR3 region has 13 residues. Based on the CDR3 plus reference TRBV5-1 and TRBJ2-3, the full variable domain is KAGVTQTPRYLIKTRGQQVTLSCSPISGHRSVSWYQQTPGQGLQFLFEYFSETQRNKGNFPGRFSGRQFSNSRSEMNVSTLELGDSALYLCASSLVSTDTQYFGPGTRLTVL.

Judged by frequency, this clone is medium-sized (0.01 to 0.1%). The read terminates 3 residues ahead of where the CDR3 ends, so the germline J gene completes it. The chain carries TRBV20-1 and TRBJ1-1, with unresolved D. CDR3 length equals 13 residues. Per germline, CDR1 DFQATT and CDR2 SNEGSKA (reference sequence). V dropped 3 bases and J dropped 4 bases, with 12 bases sitting between them. The CDR3 sequence: CSASAPSGTEAFF. The covered CDR3 bases are TGCAGTGCTAGTGCCCCAAGCGGCACTGAA.

Note on this clone: The read gets to within 3 residues of the CDR3 end, and the germline J gene fills in the rest. The chain has TRBV7-9 and TRBJ1-4, with 7 bases lining up with TRBD1. V shed 5 bases and J 7 bases; nucleotides not matched to a gene: 10. CDR3 length: 15 amino acids. CDR1 is SEHNR, CDR2 FQNEAQ, per germline (reference sequence). The CDR3 DNA, read in part, is TGTGCCAGCAGCCGGCCGACAGGGAGCATTGAAAAA. It yields the protein CASSRPTGSIEK. The entire CDR3 protein is CASSRPTGSIEKLFF. Full variable domain (missing parts from reference TRBV7-9 and TRBJ1-4): DTGVSQNPRHKITKRGQNVTFRCDPISEHNRLYWYRQTLGQGPEFLTYFQNEAQLEKSRLLSDRFSAERPKGSFSTLEIQRTEQGDSAMYLCASSRPTGSIEKLFFGSGTQLSVL.

Regarding this clone: The read ends 3 residues shy of where the CDR3 ends; the end is completed using the germline J gene. V is TRBV7-8 and J is TRBJ1-1, with D perhaps TRBD1 (5 bases). The V gene lost 1 base and the J gene lost 3 bases, with 6 bases spanning the gap. Germline-derived CDR1 and CDR2 are SGHVS and FQNEAQ. The CDR3 totals 13 residues. The DNA read from the CDR3 is TGTGCCAGCAGCTTAGTCAGGGACACTGAA. Amino acid sequence: CASSLVRDTE. The complete CDR3 sequence is CASSLVRDTEAFF.

The CDR3 reads CSAWTGSTDTQYF. CDR3 DNA, as far as it was read: TGCAGTGCGTGGACAGGGAGTACAGATACG. V is TRBV20-1 and J is TRBJ2-3; 8 nucleotides align to TRBD1. The CDR3 goes on 3 residues after the read ends, and that part is filled in from the germline J gene. The CDR3 consists of 13 residues. Germline V gene lookup returns CDR1 DFQATT and CDR2 SNEGSKA (reference sequence). Trimming took 6 bases from V and 3 from J; bases not matched to a gene: 5.

About this clone: The junction and the germline gene differ at one end; a read error may be behind it. The CDR3 extends 3 residues past the end of the read, so its final part is completed from the germline J gene. At the DNA level, this CDR3 is encoded by other sequences in the same sample as well. The chain recombines TRBV18 with TRBJ1-3; 7 bases map to TRBD1. The CDR3 spans 17 residues. Looked up from germline, CDR1 is KGHSH and CDR2 is LQKENI. The CDR3 is CASSQSTGRISGNTIYF. The covered CDR3 bases are TGTGCCAGCTCTCAATCGACAGGGAGGATCTCTGGAAACACT.

With respect to this clone: The DNA ends 3 residues before the CDR3 does, and the rest of the CDR3 is filled in from the germline J gene. The chain couples TRBV19 to TRBJ1-2; D is unclear. The length of the CDR3 is 14 residues. Germline assignment: CDR1 LNHDA and CDR2 SQIVND (reference sequence). The CDR3 bases that were read are TGTGCCAGTAGTATAGATCTCCAGGCCTCAGGC. Protein: CASSIDLQASG. The full CDR3 is CASSIDLQASGYTF.

For this clone: The read halts 3 residues ahead of the CDR3 end, with the missing end drawn from the germline J gene. The genes are TRBV18 and TRBJ1-4; D is uncertain. The CDR3 consists of 13 residues. V dropped 3 bases and J dropped 8 bases, with 10 bases sitting between them. CDR1 is KGHSH, CDR2 LQKENI, per germline. The part of the CDR3 DNA that was read is TGTGCCAGCTCACCCATGAGTCGGGAAAAA. Residues: CASSPMSREK. The full-length CDR3 reads as CASSPMSREKLFF.

In the case of this clone: The read is 3 residues too short to cover the CDR3 end, so that end is filled in from the germline J gene. V is TRBV6-1 and J is TRBJ1-1; possible D gene TRBD1, 5 bases. The CDR3 extends over 14 amino acids. Trimming took off 2 bases at V and 4 bases at J, with 11 bases between the two ends. CDR1 is MNHNS, CDR2 SASEGT, per germline. The CDR3 bases that were read are TGTGCCAGCAGTGAATCCGGCAGGGCCACTGAA. This translates into CASSESGRATE. The entire CDR3 protein is CASSESGRATEAFF.

In regard to this clone: The read ends 3 residues before the CDR3 terminus; that terminus is restored from the germline J gene. Other DNA sequences of this sample code for an identical CDR3. The V call is TRBV19, the J call TRBJ1-2; possibly TRBD1 for D (6 bases). The CDR3 has 17 amino acids. The germline V and J ends were trimmed by 0 bases and 5 bases, with 19 bases remaining between them. Germline V gene lookup returns CDR1 LNHDA and CDR2 SQIVND (reference sequence). The CDR3: CASSIDLSTGQFYGYTF. The CDR3 bases that were read are TGTGCCAGTAGTATAGATCTATCGACAGGACAGTTTTATGGC.

In terms of frequency, this clone is medium-sized. The DNA ends 3 residues before the CDR3 does, and the rest of the CDR3 is filled in from the germline J gene. The chain recombines TRBV19 with TRBJ2-2; 7 bases agree with TRBD1. CDR3 length equals 16 residues. The V and J ends lost 4 bases and 4 bases, in that order; junction bases with no gene match: 9. The V gene's germline CDR1 is LNHDA and CDR2 SQIVND (reference sequence). The part of the CDR3 DNA that was read is TGTGCCAGTAGTACAACAGGGGCCCGAGGCACCGGGGAG. It specifies CASSTTGARGTGE. The entire CDR3 sequence reads CASSTTGARGTGELFF.

As to this clone: Read sequence stops 3 residues before the CDR3 end, and the germline J gene provides the missing end. This chain links TRBV7-9 with TRBJ1-2, with D possibly TRBD1 on 5 matching bases. CDR1 and CDR2 (germline): SEHNR, FQNEAQ (reference sequence). V lost 5 bases and J lost 5, with 15 bases in between. CDR3 size: 14 residues. The CDR3 DNA, read in part, is TGTGCCAGCAGCCAGGGAGTCCAACAGTATGGC. The encoded protein is CASSQGVQQYG. In full, the CDR3 is CASSQGVQQYGYTF.

On this clone: The DNA ends 3 residues before the CDR3 does, and the rest of the CDR3 is filled in from the germline J gene. The V and J genes are TRBV20-1 and TRBJ2-7, with a tentative D call TRBD1 (6 bases). The CDR3 is 16 residues long. V lost 3 bases and J 3 bases, leaving 21 bases between the germline ends. Germline CDR1 reads DFQATT; CDR2 reads SNEGSKA (reference sequence). Incomplete CDR3 DNA: TGCAGTGCTAGTGCTAGAGAGAGGGGGAGAGGCTACGAG. Its protein is CSASARERGRGYE. The full CDR3 protein is CSASARERGRGYEQYF.

To note about this clone: The CDR3 end is not reached by the read, which stops 3 residues before it; the germline J gene fills it in. The V and J genes are TRBV5-1 and TRBJ1-1, with D possibly TRBD1 on 6 matching bases. This CDR3 is 14 amino acids long. Germline V CDR1 and CDR2: SGHRS, YFSETQ. CDR3: CASSLVGGYEKAFF. The DNA read from the CDR3 is TGCGCCAGCAGCTTGGTAGGGGGATATGAAAAA.

Worth noting for this clone: Read sequence stops 3 residues before the CDR3 end, and the germline J gene provides the missing end. The chain links TRBV5-1 to TRBJ2-2, with 11 bases aligning to TRBD2. The CDR3 covers 18 residues. Germline V gives CDR1 SGHRS, CDR2 YFSETQ. Germline trimming cut 1 base from V and 0 bases from J; bases unmatched to any gene: 5. CDR3 DNA, as far as it was read: TGCGCCAGCAGCTTGTGGCTAGCGGGAGGTTCGAACACCGGGGAG. This sequence encodes CASSLWLAGGSNTGE. The CDR3, in full, reads CASSLWLAGGSNTGELFF.